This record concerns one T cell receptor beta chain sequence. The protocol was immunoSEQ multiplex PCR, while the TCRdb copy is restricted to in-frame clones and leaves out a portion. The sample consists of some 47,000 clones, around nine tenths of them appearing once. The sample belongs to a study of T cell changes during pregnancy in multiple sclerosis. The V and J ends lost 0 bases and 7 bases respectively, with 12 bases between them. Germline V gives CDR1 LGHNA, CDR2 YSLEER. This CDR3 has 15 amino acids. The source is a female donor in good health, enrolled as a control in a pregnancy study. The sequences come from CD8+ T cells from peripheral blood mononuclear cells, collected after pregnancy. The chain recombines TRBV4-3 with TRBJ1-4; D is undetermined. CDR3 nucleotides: TGCGCCAGCAGCCAAGATCGAGGGCTAAGTGAAAAACTGTTTTTT. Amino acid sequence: CASSQDRGLSEKLFF.